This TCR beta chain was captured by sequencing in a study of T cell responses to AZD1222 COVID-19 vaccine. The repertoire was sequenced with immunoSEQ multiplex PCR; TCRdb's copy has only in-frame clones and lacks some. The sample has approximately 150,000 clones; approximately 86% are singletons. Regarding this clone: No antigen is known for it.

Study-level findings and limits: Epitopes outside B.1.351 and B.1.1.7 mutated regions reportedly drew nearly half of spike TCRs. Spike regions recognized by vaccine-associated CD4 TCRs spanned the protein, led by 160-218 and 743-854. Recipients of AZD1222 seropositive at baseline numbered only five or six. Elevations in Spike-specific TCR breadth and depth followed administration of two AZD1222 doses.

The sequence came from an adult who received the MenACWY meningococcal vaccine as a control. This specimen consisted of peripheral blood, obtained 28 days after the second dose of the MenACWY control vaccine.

The DNA for the CDR3 is TGTGCCTGGAGTGAACTTTGGGATTGGAACTATGGCTACACCTTC. Protein product: CAWSELWDWNYGYTF. The chain links TRBV30 to TRBJ1-2; no reliable D call. V gave up 1 base and J gave up 2 bases, with 14 bases separating them. The germline V gene encodes CDR1 GTSNPN and CDR2 SVGIG (reference sequence). The CDR3 sequence is 15 residues long.